A single sample is the source of the 10 T cell receptor beta chains below, sequenced in a study of blood T cell repertoires in COVID-19. Profiling relied on immunoSEQ multiplex PCR, and the TCRdb table lists in-frame clones only, not all of them. Here the sample spans more than 150,000 clones, around 85% being singletons. Sequencing was carried out using peripheral blood. Receptors originate from a man in his 70s with active or convalescent COVID-19.

This clone was detected only a few times. The chain is built from TRBV19 and TRBJ2-3, with a tentative D call TRBD2 (5 bases). The CDR3 totals 15 residues. V lost 7 bases and J 1 base, leaving 15 bases between the germline ends. Germline CDR1 and CDR2: LNHDA and SQIVND (reference sequence). The CDR3 is CASTPTGIRTDTQYF. CDR3 coding DNA: TGTGCCAGTACCCCTACCGGGATCCGCACAGATACGCAGTATTTT.

The chain joins TRBV5-6 to TRBJ2-7; D is perhaps TRBD1 (6 bases). Germline V gene lookup returns CDR1 SGHDT and CDR2 YYEEEE. This CDR3 region has 15 residues. V lost 0 bases and J lost 3, with 13 bases in between. CDR3 protein: CASSLGQGYNYEQYF. Written as DNA, the CDR3 is TGTGCCAGCAGCTTGGGCCAGGGGTATAACTACGAGCAGTACTTC.

The rearrangement joins TRBV6-5 to TRBJ1-1; D unclear. CDR3 size: 14 residues. V gave up 6 bases and J gave up 0 bases, with 11 bases separating them. Germline V gives CDR1 MNHEY, CDR2 SVGAGI. The CDR3, as DNA: TGTGCCAGCAGGAGGCTGGAATTGAACACTGAAGCTTTCTTT. Residues: CASRRLELNTEAFF.

The chain joins TRBV4-1 to TRBJ2-2; possibly TRBD1 for D (5 bases). The CDR3 extends over 17 amino acids. V dropped 1 base and J dropped 4 bases, with 16 bases sitting between them. CDR1 is MGHRA and CDR2 is YSYEKL in the germline V gene. CDR3 residues: CASSQAVGLISTGELFF. In DNA, the CDR3 is TGCGCCAGCAGCCAAGCTGTGGGGCTCATTAGCACCGGGGAGCTGTTTTTT.

V is TRBV9 and J is TRBJ2-1; 9 nucleotides line up with TRBD2. From germline, CDR1 is SGDLS and CDR2 YYNGEE. The V gene end was trimmed by 0 bases and the J gene end by 9 bases; junction bases not matched to a gene: 7. CDR3 length: 15 amino acids. This CDR3 is CASSVAVTSGGEQFF. In DNA, the CDR3 is TGTGCCAGCAGCGTAGCCGTGACTAGCGGCGGTGAGCAGTTCTTC.

The CDR3 DNA reads as TGTGCCAGCAGCCCAGGGGGGTTCGGCTATGGCTACACCTTC. This gives the protein CASSPGGFGYGYTF. The chain couples TRBV2 to TRBJ1-2, with 7 bases fitting TRBD1. This CDR3 comprises 14 residues. In germline, CDR1 is SNHLY, CDR2 FYNNEI. V was clipped by 6 bases and J by 4 bases; unmatched bases: 8.

The chain uses TRBV5-6 and TRBJ2-5; 9 bases map to TRBD2. Germline V gene sequence: CDR1 SGHDT, CDR2 YYEEEE. V gave up 3 bases and J gave up 2 bases; unmatched junction bases: 11. This CDR3 has 17 amino acids. CDR3 sequence reads: CASSWEVAGGQQETQYF. CDR3 sequence (DNA): TGTGCCAGCAGCTGGGAAGTCGCGGGGGGGCAGCAAGAGACCCAGTACTTC.

The V gene is TRBV5-1, the J gene TRBJ2-2; D gene ambiguous. Germline V gives CDR1 SGHRS, CDR2 YFSETQ. V was clipped by 0 bases and J by 0 bases, with 9 bases between them. The CDR3 is 16 amino acids. CDR3 DNA: TGCGCCAGCAGCTTGGTCGTGGGCGCGAACACCGGGGAGCTGTTTTTT. Translated, it gives CASSLVVGANTGELFF. Complete variable domain (other parts from reference TRBV5-1 and TRBJ2-2): KAGVTQTPRYLIKTRGQQVTLSCSPISGHRSVSWYQQTPGQGLQFLFEYFSETQRNKGNFPGRFSGRQFSNSRSEMNVSTLELGDSALYLCASSLVVGANTGELFFGEGSRLTVL.

The chain combines TRBV20-1 with TRBJ2-3; 15 positions match TRBD2. This CDR3 contains 17 residues. Germline CDR1 is DFQATT and CDR2 is SNEGSKA (reference sequence). With 3 bases clipped from V and 6 bases from J, the junction kept 10 bases outside the gene matches. The CDR3 sequence is CSASVGLAGGRVDTQYF. As DNA, the CDR3 is TGCAGTGCTAGTGTGGGACTAGCGGGGGGTAGGGTGGATACGCAGTATTTT.

The V gene is TRBV7-2, the J gene TRBJ1-4, with TRBD1 identical over 8 bases. The CDR3 sequence is 16 residues long. The germline gives CDR1 SGHTA, CDR2 FQGNSA. The trim removed 4 bases at V and 5 bases at J, leaving 9 bases unmatched. The CDR3 spells CASSYRDGTGNEKLFF. DNA of the CDR3: TGTGCCAGCAGCTACCGGGATGGGACAGGCAATGAAAAACTGTTTTTT.